Listed below are T cell receptor beta chains from one sample, sequenced in a study of blood T cell repertoires in COVID-19. Clones were sequenced by immunoSEQ multiplex PCR, and TCRdb holds only the in-frame ones, with some missing. Among approximately 90,000 clones listed, approximately 80% were seen once. Sequenced material: peripheral blood. Receptors originate from a woman of 80 years or more with active or convalescent COVID-19. CDR3s include the opening cysteine and the closing phenylalanine or tryptophan. The order of the fields is J gene, clone size, D gene, V gene, CDR3 protein, CDR3 DNA. A D gene is named only where the DNA matches it firmly. Size is stated for part of the rows, as once, few or many counts, or as a class when the clone is expanded.

J gene: TRBJ1-2; clone size: NA; D gene: TRBD1; V gene: TRBV2; CDR3 protein: CASRGTGDGYTF; CDR3 DNA: TGTGCCAGCCGCGGGACAGGGGATGGCTACACCTTC
J gene: TRBJ2-5; clone size: NA; D gene: TRBD1; V gene: TRBV5-1; CDR3 protein: CASSPGQGFYQETQYF; CDR3 DNA: TGCGCCAGCAGCCCGGGACAGGGGTTTTACCAAGAGACCCAGTACTTC
J gene: TRBJ2-2; clone size: NA; D gene: NA; V gene: TRBV5-1; CDR3 protein: CASRDTLNTGELFF; CDR3 DNA: TGCGCCAGCAGGGACACCTTGAACACCGGGGAGCTGTTTTTT
J gene: TRBJ2-2; clone size: NA; D gene: NA; V gene: TRBV19; CDR3 protein: CASSGTANTGELFF; CDR3 DNA: TGTGCCAGCTCTGGGACTGCGAACACCGGGGAGCTGTTTTTT
J gene: TRBJ2-7; clone size: NA; D gene: TRBD1; V gene: TRBV9; CDR3 protein: CASSPLLDRDYEQYF; CDR3 DNA: TGTGCCAGCAGCCCTTTATTGGACAGGGACTACGAGCAGTACTTC
J gene: TRBJ1-3; clone size: NA; D gene: NA; V gene: TRBV18; CDR3 protein: CASSRSGSGNTIYF; CDR3 DNA: TGTGCCAGCTCCCGGTCGGGGAGCGGAAACACCATATATTTT
J gene: TRBJ1-6; clone size: NA; D gene: NA; V gene: TRBV15; CDR3 protein: CATSTQASPLHF; CDR3 DNA: TGTGCCACCAGCACCCAAGCTTCACCCCTCCACTTT
J gene: TRBJ2-3; clone size: NA; D gene: TRBD1; V gene: TRBV28; CDR3 protein: CASSVQQGAGRTDTQYF; CDR3 DNA: TGTGCCAGCAGTGTTCAACAGGGGGCAGGGAGAACAGATACGCAGTATTTT
J gene: TRBJ2-5; clone size: NA; D gene: NA; V gene: TRBV6-5; CDR3 protein: CASSYSGIETQYF; CDR3 DNA: TGTGCCAGCAGTTACTCCGGGATTGAGACCCAGTACTTC
J gene: TRBJ2-2; clone size: NA; D gene: NA; V gene: TRBV18; CDR3 protein: CASSPPGLDTGELFF; CDR3 DNA: TGTGCCAGCTCACCGCCGGGTCTCGACACCGGGGAGCTGTTTTTT
J gene: TRBJ1-4; clone size: NA; D gene: NA; V gene: TRBV19; CDR3 protein: CASSIGPLVFF; CDR3 DNA: TGTGCCAGTAGTATAGGGCCCCTAGTGTTTTTT
J gene: TRBJ2-1; clone size: NA; D gene: TRBD2; V gene: TRBV5-1; CDR3 protein: CASSLALAGGIMSHEQFF; CDR3 DNA: TGCGCCAGCAGCTTGGCACTAGCGGGAGGGATCATGTCCCATGAGCAGTTCTTC
J gene: TRBJ2-5; clone size: NA; D gene: NA; V gene: TRBV20-1; CDR3 protein: CSASQIAAAPLQETQYF; CDR3 DNA: TGCAGTGCTAGTCAAATAGCCGCAGCGCCGCTTCAAGAGACCCAGTACTTC
J gene: TRBJ2-2; clone size: NA; D gene: TRBD1; V gene: TRBV28; CDR3 protein: CASSSWTGTLSTGELFF; CDR3 DNA: TGTGCCAGCAGCTCATGGACAGGAACATTATCCACCGGGGAGCTGTTTTTT
J gene: TRBJ1-2; clone size: NA; D gene: NA; V gene: TRBV28; CDR3 protein: CASSRDTQYGYTF; CDR3 DNA: TGTGCCAGCAGTCGGGACACCCAATATGGCTACACCTTC
J gene: TRBJ1-5; clone size: NA; D gene: NA; V gene: TRBV5-4; CDR3 protein: CARPLGENSNQPQHF; CDR3 DNA: TGTGCCAGACCCCTGGGCGAGAATAGCAATCAGCCCCAGCATTTT
J gene: TRBJ1-1; clone size: NA; D gene: TRBD1; V gene: TRBV19; CDR3 protein: CASSQQGALEAFF; CDR3 DNA: TGTGCCAGTAGTCAACAGGGGGCCCTTGAAGCTTTCTTT
J gene: TRBJ2-3; clone size: once; D gene: TRBD2; V gene: TRBV7-3; CDR3 protein: CASSVAGGGTDTQYF; CDR3 DNA: TGTGCCAGCAGCGTAGCGGGGGGCGGCACAGATACGCAGTATTTT
J gene: TRBJ2-3; clone size: once; D gene: TRBD2; V gene: TRBV7-9; CDR3 protein: CASSLKSGRFPSTDTQYF; CDR3 DNA: TGTGCCAGCAGCTTAAAGAGCGGGAGATTTCCTAGCACAGATACGCAGTATTTT
J gene: TRBJ2-5; clone size: NA; D gene: NA; V gene: TRBV14; CDR3 protein: CASSQDFALGVETQYF; CDR3 DNA: TGTGCCAGCAGCCAAGACTTCGCTCTCGGGGTGGAGACCCAGTACTTC
J gene: TRBJ2-1; clone size: NA; D gene: TRBD2; V gene: TRBV4-2; CDR3 protein: CASRAGLAFYNEQFF; CDR3 DNA: TGTGCCAGCAGGGCAGGACTAGCGTTCTACAATGAGCAGTTCTTC
J gene: TRBJ2-7; clone size: NA; D gene: TRBD1; V gene: TRBV10-3; CDR3 protein: CAISPGQGYEQYF; CDR3 DNA: TGTGCCATCAGTCCGGGACAGGGATACGAGCAGTACTTC
J gene: TRBJ2-3; clone size: NA; D gene: TRBD2; V gene: TRBV9; CDR3 protein: CASSFRDYTDTQYF; CDR3 DNA: TGTGCCAGCAGCTTCCGGGACTACACAGATACGCAGTATTTT
J gene: TRBJ1-2; clone size: NA; D gene: NA; V gene: TRBV19; CDR3 protein: CASILSGTRYGYTF; CDR3 DNA: TGTGCCAGTATCCTGTCCGGGACAAGATATGGCTACACCTTC
J gene: TRBJ2-7; clone size: NA; D gene: TRBD1; V gene: TRBV9; CDR3 protein: CASSVGDRGYEQYF; CDR3 DNA: TGTGCCAGCAGCGTAGGGGACAGGGGGTACGAGCAGTACTTC
J gene: TRBJ1-3; clone size: NA; D gene: TRBD1; V gene: TRBV15; CDR3 protein: CATSKGQGYGNTIYF; CDR3 DNA: TGTGCCACCAGCAAGGGACAGGGATATGGAAACACCATATATTTT
J gene: TRBJ2-2; clone size: few; D gene: TRBD2; V gene: TRBV27; CDR3 protein: CASSLRLAGDLTNTGELFF; CDR3 DNA: TGTGCCAGCAGTTTGAGGCTAGCGGGGGACCTAACGAACACCGGGGAGCTGTTTTTT
J gene: TRBJ2-1; clone size: once; D gene: NA; V gene: TRBV9; CDR3 protein: CARDAGEQFF; CDR3 DNA: TGTGCCAGAGATGCGGGAGAGCAGTTCTTC
J gene: TRBJ2-7; clone size: NA; D gene: NA; V gene: TRBV18; CDR3 protein: CASSPRGRGYEQYF; CDR3 DNA: TGTGCCAGCTCCCCGCGGGGGCGGGGCTACGAGCAGTACTTC
J gene: TRBJ1-6; clone size: once; D gene: NA; V gene: TRBV6-5; CDR3 protein: CASRKQNSPLHF; CDR3 DNA: TGTGCCAGCAGGAAACAAAATTCACCCCTCCACTTT
J gene: TRBJ1-2; clone size: NA; D gene: NA; V gene: TRBV20-1; CDR3 protein: CSALDRGGYTF; CDR3 DNA: TGCAGTGCCCTAGACCGGGGAGGCTACACCTTC
J gene: TRBJ1-6; clone size: NA; D gene: NA; V gene: TRBV27; CDR3 protein: CASSQTGIGAYNSPLHF; CDR3 DNA: TGTGCCAGCAGTCAAACAGGGATCGGGGCCTATAATTCACCCCTCCACTTT
J gene: TRBJ1-1; clone size: NA; D gene: NA; V gene: TRBV25-1; CDR3 protein: CASSLPGHMNTEAFF; CDR3 DNA: TGTGCCAGCAGCCTCCCGGGACACATGAACACTGAAGCTTTCTTT
J gene: TRBJ2-3; clone size: few; D gene: TRBD2; V gene: TRBV11-3; CDR3 protein: CASSLAGTSGGASTDTQYF; CDR3 DNA: TGTGCCAGCAGCCTTGCCGGGACTAGCGGGGGGGCTAGCACAGATACGCAGTATTTT
J gene: TRBJ2-2; clone size: NA; D gene: NA; V gene: TRBV19; CDR3 protein: CASSPQTNTGELFF; CDR3 DNA: TGTGCCAGTAGTCCACAGACGAACACCGGGGAGCTGTTTTTT
J gene: TRBJ2-7; clone size: NA; D gene: NA; V gene: TRBV5-4; CDR3 protein: CASSRLGGRTSYEQYF; CDR3 DNA: TGTGCCAGCAGCCGCCTAGGAGGGCGGACTTCCTACGAGCAGTACTTC
J gene: TRBJ2-7; clone size: NA; D gene: NA; V gene: TRBV5-5; CDR3 protein: CASSFVFSASSYEQYF; CDR3 DNA: TGTGCCAGCAGCTTCGTTTTCAGCGCCAGCTCCTACGAGCAGTACTTC
J gene: TRBJ2-7; clone size: NA; D gene: NA; V gene: TRBV4-1; CDR3 protein: CASSQDVGWGLEQYF; CDR3 DNA: TGCGCCAGCAGCCAAGATGTCGGCTGGGGGCTCGAGCAGTACTTC
J gene: TRBJ1-3; clone size: NA; D gene: TRBD1; V gene: TRBV7-6; CDR3 protein: CASSSRQGSGNTIYF; CDR3 DNA: TGTGCCAGCAGCTCTAGACAGGGTAGTGGAAACACCATATATTTT
J gene: TRBJ2-6; clone size: once; D gene: NA; V gene: TRBV9; CDR3 protein: CASSRGTYYSGANVLTF; CDR3 DNA: TGTGCCAGCAGCAGGGGGACATACTACTCTGGGGCCAACGTCCTGACTTTC
J gene: TRBJ1-5; clone size: NA; D gene: NA; V gene: TRBV7-2; CDR3 protein: CASSPRVNNQPQHF; CDR3 DNA: TGTGCCAGCAGCCCCAGGGTCAACAATCAGCCCCAGCATTTT